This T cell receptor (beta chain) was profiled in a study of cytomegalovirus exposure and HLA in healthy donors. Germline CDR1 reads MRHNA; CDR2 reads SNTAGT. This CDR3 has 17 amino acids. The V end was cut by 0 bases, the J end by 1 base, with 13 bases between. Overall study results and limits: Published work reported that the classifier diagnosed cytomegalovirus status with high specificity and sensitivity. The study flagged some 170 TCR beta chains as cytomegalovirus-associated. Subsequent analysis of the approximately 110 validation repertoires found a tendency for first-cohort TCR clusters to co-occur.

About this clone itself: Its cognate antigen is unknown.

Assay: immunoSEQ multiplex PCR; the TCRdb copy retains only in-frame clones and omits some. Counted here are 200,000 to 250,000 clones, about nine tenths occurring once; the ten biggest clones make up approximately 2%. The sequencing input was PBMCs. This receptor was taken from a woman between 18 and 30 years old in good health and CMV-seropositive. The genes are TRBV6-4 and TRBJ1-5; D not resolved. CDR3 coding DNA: TGTGCCAGCAGTGACTCTATGGTAGTTCGAAGCAATCAGCCCCAGCATTTT. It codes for CASSDSMVVRSNQPQHF.